This entry lists 8 T cell receptor beta chains sequenced from one sample in a study of shared clonotypes between healthy human individuals. Produced via immunoSEQ multiplex PCR; TCRdb's table is partial and in-frame only. The table lists around 690,000 clones, less than 95% of them singletons. The sample was memory CD8+ T cells from PBMCs. Subset here: CD45RO+ cells pooled with CCR7-negative TemRA cells. The receptor set was obtained from a man between 18 and 35 years old in good health. Some clones in this sample may be carry-over from other donors' samples.

The genes are TRBV7-9 and TRBJ1-6, with unresolved D. Trimming took off 5 bases at V and 7 bases at J, with 18 bases between the two ends. CDR1 and CDR2 from the germline V gene are SEHNR and FQNEAQ (reference sequence). The CDR3 contains 16 residues. CDR3 sequence reads: CASSNRVGPRNSPLHF. Here the CDR3 DNA reads TGTGCCAGCAGCAATCGGGTCGGGCCCAGAAATTCACCCCTCCACTTT. Looking up the rest from reference TRBV7-9 and TRBJ1-6 gives the full variable domain: DTGVSQNPRHKITKRGQNVTFRCDPISEHNRLYWYRQTLGQGPEFLTYFQNEAQLEKSRLLSDRFSAERPKGSFSTLEIQRTEQGDSAMYLCASSNRVGPRNSPLHFGNGTRLTVT.

This clone appeared once. The rearrangement links TRBV28 to TRBJ2-1; D may correspond to TRBD1 or TRBD2 (6 bases each). The V end lost 3 bases, the J end lost 9 bases, and 9 bases lay between the germline ends. Per the germline V gene, CDR1 is MDHEN and CDR2 is SYDVKM. The CDR3 has 12 residues. The CDR3 protein is CASSFGGSEQFF. The CDR3 nucleotides read TGTGCCAGCAGTTTCGGGGGCAGTGAGCAGTTCTTC.

The chain has TRBV7-8 and TRBJ2-3; the match to TRBD2 covers 10 bases. The CDR3 runs to 16 residues. V shed 2 bases, J shed 1 base, and the junction held 3 bases outside the gene matches. CDR1 and CDR2 from the germline V gene are SGHVS and FQNEAQ. In nucleotides, the CDR3 is TGTGCCAGCAGCTTACTAGCGGGAGAAGGCACAGATACGCAGTATTTT. This sequence encodes CASSLLAGEGTDTQYF.

The chain combines TRBV9 with TRBJ1-3; 9 positions agree with TRBD1. CDR1 SGDLS and CDR2 YYNGEE come from the germline V gene. The CDR3 loop spans 17 amino acids. Losses at the gene ends were 4 bases for V and 0 bases for J; bases not matched to a gene: 8. As DNA, the CDR3 is TGTGCCAGCAGCCCCACGACAGGGGGAGCCTCTGGAAACACCATATATTTT. Translation: CASSPTTGGASGNTIYF.

The V gene is TRBV7-8, the J gene TRBJ2-2; D might be TRBD1 (5 bases). The CDR3 sequence is 16 residues long. Per germline, CDR1 SGHVS and CDR2 FQNEAQ. With 5 bases removed from V and 0 bases from J, the gap between germline ends came to 13 bases. The CDR3 here is CASSLGHPANTGELFF. The CDR3, as DNA: TGTGCCAGCAGCCTGGGGCATCCCGCGAACACCGGGGAGCTGTTTTTT.

The rearrangement joins TRBV9 to TRBJ2-3; 7 bases align to TRBD1. Per germline, CDR1 SGDLS and CDR2 YYNGEE. The V gene end was trimmed by 0 bases and the J gene end by 0 bases; junction bases not matched to a gene: 4. CDR3 length equals 16 residues. This CDR3 reads CASSVGQGESTDTQYF. CDR3 nucleotides: TGTGCCAGCAGCGTAGGGCAGGGGGAAAGCACAGATACGCAGTATTTT.

This clone was recorded a few times. The chain uses TRBV30 and TRBJ2-5; D perhaps matches TRBD1 (9 bases). Near its end, the DNA agrees better with TRBJ2-7, so the J call may be wrong. The CDR3 extends over 14 amino acids. Per germline, CDR1 GTSNPN and CDR2 SVGIG (reference sequence). DNA of the CDR3: TGTGCCTGGAGTTCCGGACAGGGGACTAGCGAGCAGTACTTC. It specifies CAWSSGQGTSEQYF.

This chain uses TRBV6-5 with TRBJ2-1; D remains ambiguous. V lost 2 bases and J lost 6, with 11 bases in between. This CDR3 region has 14 residues. The germline CDR1 and CDR2 sequences are MNHEY and SVGAGI. DNA for the CDR3: TGTGCCAGCAGTTACGGGCGGTCCCCCAATGAGCAGTTCTTC. The encoded protein is CASSYGRSPNEQFF.